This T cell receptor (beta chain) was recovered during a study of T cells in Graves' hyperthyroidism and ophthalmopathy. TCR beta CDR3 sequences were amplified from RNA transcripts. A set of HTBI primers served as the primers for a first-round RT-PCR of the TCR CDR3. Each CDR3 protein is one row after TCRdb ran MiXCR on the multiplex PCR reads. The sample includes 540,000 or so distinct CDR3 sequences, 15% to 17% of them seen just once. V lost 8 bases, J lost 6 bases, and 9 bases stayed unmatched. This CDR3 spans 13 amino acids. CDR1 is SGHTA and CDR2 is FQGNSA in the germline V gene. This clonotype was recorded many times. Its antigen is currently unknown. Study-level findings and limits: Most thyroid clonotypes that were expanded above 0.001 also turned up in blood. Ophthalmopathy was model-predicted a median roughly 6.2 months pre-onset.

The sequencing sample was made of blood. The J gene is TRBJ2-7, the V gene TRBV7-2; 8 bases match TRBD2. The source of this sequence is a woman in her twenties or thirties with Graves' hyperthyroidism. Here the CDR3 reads CASGRDGGAEQYF. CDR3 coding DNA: TGTGCCAGCGGACGGGACGGGGGGGCCGAGCAGTACTTC. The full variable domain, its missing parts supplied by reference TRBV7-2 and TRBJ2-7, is GAGVSQSPSNKVTEKGKDVELRCDPISGHTALYWYRQSLGQGLEFLIYFQGNSAPDKSGLPSDRFSAERTGGSVSTLTIQRTQQEDSAVYLCASGRDGGAEQYFGPGTRLTVT.